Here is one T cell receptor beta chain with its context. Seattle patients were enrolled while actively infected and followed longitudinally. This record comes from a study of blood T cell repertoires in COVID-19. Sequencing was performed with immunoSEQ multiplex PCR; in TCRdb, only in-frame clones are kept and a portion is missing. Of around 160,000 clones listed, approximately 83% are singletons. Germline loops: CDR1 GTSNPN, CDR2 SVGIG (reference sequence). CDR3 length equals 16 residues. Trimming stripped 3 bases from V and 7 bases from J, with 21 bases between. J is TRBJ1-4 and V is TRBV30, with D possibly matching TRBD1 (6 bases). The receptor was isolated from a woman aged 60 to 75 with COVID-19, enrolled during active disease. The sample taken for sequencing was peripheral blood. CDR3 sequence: CAWRTLFGGAGEKLFF. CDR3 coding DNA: TGTGCCTGGAGGACCCTATTTGGGGGCGCGGGTGAAAAACTGTTTTTT.